This TCR beta chain was obtained from a study of blood T cell repertoires in COVID-19. Study at large: Sites in the United States, Italy and Spain provided acute and convalescent COVID-19 samples. Sample material is recorded as cDNA or gDNA derived from T cells, B-cell-depleted T cells, or PBMCs.

Authors' processing steps: Scientists estimated how many nucleated cells there were by amplifying reference gene primers. Clones were sequenced by immunoSEQ multiplex PCR, and TCRdb holds only the in-frame ones, with some missing. The D gene and trimming were derived from the DNA, and the V and J assignments and clone size from that table. The table includes around 64,000 clones, around 86% detected once. The CDR3 extends over 15 amino acids. Trimming stripped 4 bases from V and 5 bases from J, with 14 bases between. Germline CDR1 reads LGHDT; CDR2 reads YNNKEL (reference sequence). The rearrangement links TRBV3-1 (or the pseudogene TRBV3-2) to TRBJ1-4; possible D gene TRBD1, 5 bases. This clonotype was sampled from a man aged 50-59 years with active COVID-19. What was sequenced was peripheral blood. The CDR3 spells CASSPRGLPNEKLFF. Written as DNA, the CDR3 is TGTGCCAGCAGCCCGAGGGGACTGCCAAATGAAAAACTGTTTTTT.